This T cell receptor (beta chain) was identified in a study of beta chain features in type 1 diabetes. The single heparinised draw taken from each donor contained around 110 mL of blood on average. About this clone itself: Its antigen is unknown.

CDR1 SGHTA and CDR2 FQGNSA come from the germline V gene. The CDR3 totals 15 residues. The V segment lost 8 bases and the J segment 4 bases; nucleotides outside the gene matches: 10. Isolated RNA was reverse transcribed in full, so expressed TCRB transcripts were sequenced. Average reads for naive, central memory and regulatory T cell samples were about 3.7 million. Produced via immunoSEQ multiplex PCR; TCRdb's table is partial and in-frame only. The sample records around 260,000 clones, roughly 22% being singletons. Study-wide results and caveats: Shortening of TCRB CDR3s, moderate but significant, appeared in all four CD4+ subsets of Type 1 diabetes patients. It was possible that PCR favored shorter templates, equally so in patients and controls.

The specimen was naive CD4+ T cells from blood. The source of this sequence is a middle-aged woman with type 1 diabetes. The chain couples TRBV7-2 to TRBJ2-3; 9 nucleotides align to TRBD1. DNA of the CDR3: TGTGCCAGCGGCCGGGACAGGGCGGTGGCAGATACGCAGTATTTT. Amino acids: CASGRDRAVADTQYF.